This entry lists 19 T cell receptor beta chains sequenced from one sample in a study of blood T cell repertoires in COVID-19. Using immunoSEQ multiplex PCR, the repertoire was profiled, and TCRdb retains in-frame clones only, with some absent. The sample shows roughly 230,000 clones, roughly 84% of them seen only once. Sequencing used peripheral blood. The receptor set was obtained from a man in his fifties or sixties with active or convalescent COVID-19.

DNA for the CDR3: TGTGCCAGCAGTGTTGGCTTAGGGGGCACCGGGGAGCTGTTTTTT. This codes for CASSVGLGGTGELFF. V and J are TRBV2 and TRBJ2-2; D might be TRBD1 (6 bases). This CDR3 is 15 amino acids long. In germline, CDR1 is SNHLY, CDR2 FYNNEI. V lost 4 bases and J 4 bases, leaving 13 bases between the germline ends.

J is TRBJ1-5 and V is TRBV7-6; D unclear. Looked up from germline, CDR1 is SGHVS and CDR2 is FNYEAQ. This CDR3 comprises 13 residues. V was cut by 1 base and J by 4 bases, with 5 bases left in between. The CDR3 region is CASSLDRNQPQHF. In DNA, the CDR3 is TGTGCCAGCAGCTTAGACAGAAATCAGCCCCAGCATTTT.

The chain recombines TRBV6-1 with TRBJ1-4; TRBD1 is a possible D gene (5 bases). The CDR3 contains 18 residues. V lost 0 bases and J lost 0, with 14 bases in between. In germline, CDR1 is MNHNS, CDR2 SASEGT. The CDR3 sequence: CASSEAVTGSATNEKLFF. The CDR3 coding sequence is TGTGCCAGCAGTGAAGCGGTAACAGGCTCCGCAACTAATGAAAAACTGTTTTTT.

The chain is built from TRBV5-1 and TRBJ1-1, with 9 bases lining up with TRBD1. This CDR3 is built from 15 residues. After removal of 3 bases from V and 4 bases from J, the junction contained 7 bases not matched to a gene. Germline V gene sequence: CDR1 SGHRS, CDR2 YFSETQ. The CDR3 DNA sequence: TGCGCCAGCAGCTCGCTCGGGACAGGGACCACTGAAGCTTTCTTT. It codes for CASSSLGTGTTEAFF.

The genes are TRBV30 and TRBJ2-1, with a weak D call TRBD2 (5 bases). The ends were cut back, 2 bases at V and 12 bases at J, with 17 bases in the middle. CDR3 length: 13 residues. The germline gives CDR1 GTSNPN, CDR2 SVGIG (reference sequence). CDR3 nucleotide sequence: TGTGCCTGGAGTTGGGGATGGGGAGAGTGGCAGTTCTTC. Protein product: CAWSWGWGEWQFF. Based on the CDR3 plus reference TRBV30 and TRBJ2-1, the full variable domain is SQTIHQWPATLVQPVGSPLSLECTVEGTSNPNLYWYRQAAGRGLQLLFYSVGIGQISSEVPQNLSASRPQDRQFILSSKKLLLSDSGFYLCAWSWGWGEWQFFGPGTRLTVL.

V is TRBV4-1 and J is TRBJ2-1; D is undetermined. Germline values: CDR1 MGHRA, CDR2 YSYEKL. This CDR3 comprises 15 residues. V lost 2 bases, J lost 6 bases, and 14 bases lay in between. The CDR3 here is CASSQRSASRNEQFF. The CDR3 nucleotides read TGCGCCAGCAGCCAACGGTCAGCGTCGCGCAATGAGCAGTTCTTC.

The chain is built from TRBV27 and TRBJ2-7, with 8 bases fitting TRBD1. This CDR3 is 14 amino acids long. From germline, CDR1 is MNHEY and CDR2 SMNVEV (reference sequence). The V gene end was trimmed by 5 bases and the J gene end by 2 bases; junction bases not matched to a gene: 5. The CDR3: CASSAGTGPYEQYF. CDR3 in DNA: TGTGCCAGCAGTGCCGGGACAGGCCCCTACGAGCAGTACTTC.

This chain joins TRBV7-6 and TRBJ1-6, with D uncertain. The CDR3 is 16 amino acids. Per germline, CDR1 SGHVS and CDR2 FNYEAQ. V was trimmed by 4 bases and J by 6 bases, leaving 16 bases between them. CDR3: CASSSSPYGGNSPLHF. The CDR3 bases are TGTGCCAGCAGCTCTAGCCCCTACGGCGGTAATTCACCCCTCCACTTT.

The chain combines TRBV5-1 with TRBJ2-7, with TRBD1 identical over 8 bases. With 4 bases clipped from V and 5 bases from J, the junction kept 5 bases outside the gene matches. This CDR3 is 13 amino acids long. Germline V CDR1 and CDR2: SGHRS, YFSETQ. The CDR3 is CASSPRGQDEQYF. CDR3 bases: TGCGCCAGCAGCCCCAGGGGGCAGGACGAGCAGTACTTC.

There are a few counts of this clone. The chain combines TRBV24-1 with TRBJ1-2; a weak D match, TRBD1 (6 bases). In germline, CDR1 is KGHDR, CDR2 SFDVKD. CDR3 length equals 15 residues. Trimming took off 1 base at V and 0 bases at J, with 8 bases between the two ends. CDR3 loop: CATSDFRGANYGYTF. The CDR3, as DNA: TGTGCCACCAGTGATTTCAGGGGAGCTAACTATGGCTACACCTTC.

The V and J genes are TRBV5-6 and TRBJ2-1, with 9 bases lining up with TRBD2. V lost 0 bases and J lost 6; bases outside the gene matches: 4. From germline, CDR1 is SGHDT and CDR2 YYEEEE. The CDR3 loop spans 15 amino acids. CDR3 nucleotide sequence: TGTGCCAGCAGCTTGGTTTCTAGCGGGGTCAATGAGCAGTTCTTC. It encodes CASSLVSSGVNEQFF.

This clone is a singleton in its sample. The rearrangement joins TRBV6-2 or TRBV6-3 to TRBJ2-1; D remains unclear. Deletions cut 3 bases from V and 5 bases from J, with 8 bases between. The V gene's germline CDR1 is MNHEY and CDR2 SVGEGT. This CDR3 is 13 amino acids long. The CDR3 loop reads CASSYERDNEQFF. The CDR3 DNA follows: TGTGCCAGCAGTTATGAGCGCGACAATGAGCAGTTCTTC.

V is TRBV7-3 and J is TRBJ1-1, with D uncertain. The CDR3 is 13 amino acids. Trimming cost V 1 base and J 3 bases, with 6 bases left between them. Per germline, CDR1 SGHTA and CDR2 FQGTGA. DNA of the CDR3: TGTGCCAGCAGCTTAAACTCGGACACTGAAGCTTTCTTT. It is translated as CASSLNSDTEAFF.

This chain links TRBV7-9 with TRBJ2-3; no definite D call. The V end lost 6 bases, the J end lost 1 base, and 17 bases lay between the germline ends. Germline lookup yields CDR1 SEHNR and CDR2 FQNEAQ (reference sequence). The CDR3 is 16 residues long. CDR3 coding DNA: TGTGCCAGCAGTCCTTGGATATCCGAGGGCACAGATACGCAGTATTTT. Its protein is CASSPWISEGTDTQYF. The complete variable domain, with remaining parts taken from reference TRBV7-9 and TRBJ2-3, reads DTGVSQNPRHKITKRGQNVTFRCDPISEHNRLYWYRQTLGQGPEFLTYFQNEAQLEKSRLLSDRFSAERPKGSFSTLEIQRTEQGDSAMYLCASSPWISEGTDTQYFGPGTRLTVL.

The chain uses TRBV12-3 or TRBV12-4 and TRBJ1-1, with 7 bases lining up with TRBD1. V lost 6 bases, J lost 3 bases, and 4 bases stayed unmatched. This CDR3 has 13 residues. The DNA of the CDR3 is TGTGCCAGCAGCGAGGGGGCATACACTGAAGCTTTCTTT. It codes for CASSEGAYTEAFF.

J is TRBJ1-1 and V is TRBV30, with 7 bases aligning to TRBD1. V lost 7 bases to trimming and J lost 4 bases; unmatched junction nucleotides: 6. Germline lookup yields CDR1 GTSNPN and CDR2 SVGIG (reference sequence). The CDR3 length is 12 residues. In DNA, the CDR3 is TGTGCCTCTGACAGGGAGTCCACTGAAGCTTTCTTT. It encodes CASDRESTEAFF.

J is TRBJ2-7 and V is TRBV7-9, with 7 bases matching TRBD1. The CDR3 loop spans 19 amino acids. J lost 3 bases, V lost 2 bases, and 19 bases had no gene match. Germline V gene data show CDR1 as SEHNR and CDR2 as FQNEAQ (reference sequence). The CDR3 sequence is CASSLTPPHPRGTDYEQYF. The CDR3 DNA reads as TGTGCCAGCAGCTTAACACCGCCGCACCCGAGGGGGACAGACTACGAGCAGTACTTC.

Many counts were recorded for this clone. The CDR3 bases are TGTGCCAGTCAACCGGGACAGCTTAGCAATCAGCCCCAGCATTTT. It specifies CASQPGQLSNQPQHF. The rearrangement links TRBV19 to TRBJ1-5, with 7 positions matching TRBD1. Trimming cost V 8 bases and J 0 bases; bases outside gene matches: 7. Germline V gene lookup returns CDR1 LNHDA and CDR2 SQIVND (reference sequence). The CDR3 contains 15 residues.

The genes are TRBV6-5 and TRBJ2-1, with D tentatively TRBD2 (6 bases). Trimming took off 7 bases at V and 6 bases at J, with 19 bases between the two ends. The germline V gene encodes CDR1 MNHEY and CDR2 SVGAGI. CDR3 length: 15 amino acids. CDR3 region: CASIKRRDPLNEQFF. The CDR3 nucleotides are TGTGCCAGCATCAAGCGGCGGGACCCTCTCAATGAGCAGTTCTTC.